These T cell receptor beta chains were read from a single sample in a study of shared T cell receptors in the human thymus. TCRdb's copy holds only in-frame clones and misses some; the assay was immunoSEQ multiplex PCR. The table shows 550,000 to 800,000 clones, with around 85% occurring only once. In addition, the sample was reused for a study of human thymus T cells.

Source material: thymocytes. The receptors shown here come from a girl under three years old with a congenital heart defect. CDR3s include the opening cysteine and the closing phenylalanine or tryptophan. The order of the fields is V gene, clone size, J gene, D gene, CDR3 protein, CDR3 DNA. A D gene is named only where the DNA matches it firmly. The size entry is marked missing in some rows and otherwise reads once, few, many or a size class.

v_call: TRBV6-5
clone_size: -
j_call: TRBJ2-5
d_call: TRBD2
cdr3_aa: CAAGGGEETQYF
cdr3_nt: TGTGCCGCGGGGGGCGGGGAAGAGACCCAGTACTTC

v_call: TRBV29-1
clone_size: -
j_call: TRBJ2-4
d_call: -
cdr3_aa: CSVVPLAAKNIQYF
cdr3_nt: TGCAGCGTTGTTCCTCTAGCGGCCAAAAACATTCAGTACTTC

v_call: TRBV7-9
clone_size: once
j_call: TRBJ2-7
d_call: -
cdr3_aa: CASSLATLAYSSYEQYF
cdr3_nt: TGTGCCAGCAGCTTAGCCACCCTAGCCTACTCCTCCTACGAGCAGTACTTC

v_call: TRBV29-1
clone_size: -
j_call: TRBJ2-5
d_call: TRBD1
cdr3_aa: CSAGDRENRYVQETQYF
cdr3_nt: TGCAGCGCTGGGGACAGGGAGAATCGCTATGTCCAAGAGACCCAGTACTTC

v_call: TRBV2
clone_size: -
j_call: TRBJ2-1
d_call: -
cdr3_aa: CASLYNEQFF
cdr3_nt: TGTGCCAGCCTTTACAATGAGCAGTTCTTC

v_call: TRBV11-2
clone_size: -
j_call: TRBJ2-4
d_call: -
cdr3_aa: CASSFQGFNIQYF
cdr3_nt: TGTGCCAGCAGCTTCCAGGGATTCAACATTCAGTACTTC

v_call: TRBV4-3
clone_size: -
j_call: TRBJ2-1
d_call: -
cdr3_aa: CASSQDGRTASYNEQFF
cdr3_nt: TGCGCCAGCAGCCAAGATGGCCGGACAGCATCCTACAATGAGCAGTTCTTC

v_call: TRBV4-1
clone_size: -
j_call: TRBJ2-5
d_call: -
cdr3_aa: CASSPEQGRGETQYF
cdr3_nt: TGCGCCAGCAGCCCAGAACAGGGTCGGGGAGAGACCCAGTACTTC

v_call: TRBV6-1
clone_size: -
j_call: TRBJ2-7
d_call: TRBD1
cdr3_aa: CASSPLGQGAYEQYF
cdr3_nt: TGTGCCAGCAGTCCTTTGGGACAGGGGGCCTACGAGCAGTACTTC

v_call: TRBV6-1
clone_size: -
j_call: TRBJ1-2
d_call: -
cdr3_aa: CASSEAFRGLEETGF
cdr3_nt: TGTGCCAGCAGTGAAGCCTTCCGGGGCCTGGAAGAGACAGGCTTC

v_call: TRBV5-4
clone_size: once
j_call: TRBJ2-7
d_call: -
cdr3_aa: CASSLDNAYEQYF
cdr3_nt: TGTGCCAGCAGCTTAGACAACGCCTACGAGCAGTACTTC

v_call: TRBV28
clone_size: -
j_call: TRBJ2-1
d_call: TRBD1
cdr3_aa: CASSCYGTGGTYNEQFF
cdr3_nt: TGTGCCAGCAGTTGTTATGGGACAGGGGGCACCTACAATGAGCAGTTCTTC

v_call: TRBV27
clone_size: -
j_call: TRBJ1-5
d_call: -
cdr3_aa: CASSLALYSNQPQHF
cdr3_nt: TGTGCCAGCAGTTTAGCCCTCTATAGCAATCAGCCCCAGCATTTT

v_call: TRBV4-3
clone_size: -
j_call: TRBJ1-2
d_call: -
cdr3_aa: CASSQAHRVFYGYTF
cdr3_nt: TGCGCCAGCAGCCAAGCCCACAGAGTGTTCTATGGCTACACCTTC

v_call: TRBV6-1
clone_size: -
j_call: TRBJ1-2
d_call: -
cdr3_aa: CASSEIGTEVNYGYTF
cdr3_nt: TGTGCCAGCAGTGAAATTGGAACGGAGGTTAACTATGGCTACACCTTC

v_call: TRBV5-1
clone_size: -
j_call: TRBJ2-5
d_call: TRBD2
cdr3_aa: CASSLLLAGDLRETQYF
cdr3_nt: TGCGCCAGCAGCTTGTTGCTAGCGGGGGACCTCCGGGAGACCCAGTACTTC

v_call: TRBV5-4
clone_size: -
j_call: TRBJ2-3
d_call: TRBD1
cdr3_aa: CASSCSGTGGTGADTQYF
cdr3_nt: TGTGCCAGCAGCTGCTCCGGGACAGGGGGCACCGGCGCAGATACGCAGTATTTT

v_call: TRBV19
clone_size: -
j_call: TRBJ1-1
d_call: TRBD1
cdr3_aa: CASSPYRGVGTEAFF
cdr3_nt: TGTGCCAGTAGTCCCTACAGGGGGGTAGGCACTGAAGCTTTCTTT

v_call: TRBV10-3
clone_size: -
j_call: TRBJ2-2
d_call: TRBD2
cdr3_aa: CAITSGGAGELFF
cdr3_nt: TGTGCCATTACTAGCGGGGGGGCCGGGGAGCTGTTTTTT

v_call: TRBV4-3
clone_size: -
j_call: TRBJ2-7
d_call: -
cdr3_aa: CASSQPFYEQYF
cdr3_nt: TGCGCCAGCAGCCAACCCTTTTACGAGCAGTACTTC

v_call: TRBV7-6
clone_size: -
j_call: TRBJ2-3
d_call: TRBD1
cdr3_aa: CASSLHRGRRWDTQYF
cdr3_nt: TGTGCCAGCAGCCTCCACAGGGGGCGTAGGTGGGATACGCAGTATTTT

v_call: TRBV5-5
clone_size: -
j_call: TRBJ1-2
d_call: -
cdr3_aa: CASSDKAEPPNYGYTF
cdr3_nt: TGTGCCAGCAGTGACAAGGCCGAGCCCCCAAACTATGGCTACACCTTC

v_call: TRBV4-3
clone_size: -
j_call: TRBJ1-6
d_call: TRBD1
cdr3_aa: CASSQSLPGQASYPAYWTPLHF
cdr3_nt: TGCGCCAGCAGCCAATCTTTACCGGGACAGGCCTCCTACCCCGCGTATTGGACACCCCTCCACTTT

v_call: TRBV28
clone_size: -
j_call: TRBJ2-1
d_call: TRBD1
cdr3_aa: CASSLCRSGTGSFLGFF
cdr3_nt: TGTGCCAGCAGTTTATGTAGGTCGGGGACAGGGTCGTTCTTAGGGTTCTTC

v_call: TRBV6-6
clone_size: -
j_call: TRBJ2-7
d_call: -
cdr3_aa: CATLYSYEQYF
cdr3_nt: TGTGCCACCCTCTACTCCTACGAGCAGTACTTC

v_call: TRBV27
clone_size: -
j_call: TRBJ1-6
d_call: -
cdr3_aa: CASSRNPTVYNSPLHF
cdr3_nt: TGTGCCAGCAGTCGGAACCCGACAGTATATAATTCACCCCTCCACTTT

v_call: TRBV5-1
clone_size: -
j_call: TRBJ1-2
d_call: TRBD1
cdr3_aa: CASSVPGTGDGYTF
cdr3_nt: TGCGCCAGCAGCGTGCCCGGGACAGGCGACGGCTACACCTTC

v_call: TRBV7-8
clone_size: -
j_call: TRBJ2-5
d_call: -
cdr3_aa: CASSLIKPETQYF
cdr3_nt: TGTGCCAGCAGCTTAATCAAGCCGGAGACCCAGTACTTC

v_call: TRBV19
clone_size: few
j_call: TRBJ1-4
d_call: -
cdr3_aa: CASNAGLREKLFF
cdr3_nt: TGTGCCAGTAACGCGGGGCTGAGGGAAAAACTGTTTTTT

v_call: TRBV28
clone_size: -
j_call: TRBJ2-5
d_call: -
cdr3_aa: CASSRRGGAEETQYF
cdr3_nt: TGTGCCAGCAGTCGTCGTGGGGGGGCGGAGGAGACCCAGTACTTC

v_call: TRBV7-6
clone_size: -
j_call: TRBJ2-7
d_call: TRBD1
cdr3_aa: CASSNSAGTGVYEQYF
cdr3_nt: TGTGCCAGCAGCAACAGCGCCGGGACAGGGGTGTACGAGCAGTACTTC

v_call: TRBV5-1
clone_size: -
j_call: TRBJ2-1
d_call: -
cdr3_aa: CASSLAAGTDHNEQFF
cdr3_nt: TGCGCCAGCAGCTTGGCCGCCGGGACTGACCACAATGAGCAGTTCTTC

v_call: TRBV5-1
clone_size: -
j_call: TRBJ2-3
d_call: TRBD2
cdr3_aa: CASSLECEAGGTDTQYF
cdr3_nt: TGCGCCAGCAGCTTGGAATGTGAAGCGGGGGGGACAGATACGCAGTATTTT

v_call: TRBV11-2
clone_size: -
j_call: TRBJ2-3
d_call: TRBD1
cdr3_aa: CASSLGTGLGQATQYF
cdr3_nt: TGTGCCAGCAGCTTAGGGACAGGTCTTGGTCAGGCTACGCAGTATTTT

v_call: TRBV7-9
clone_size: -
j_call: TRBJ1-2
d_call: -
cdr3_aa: CASSLGARRNYGYTF
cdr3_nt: TGTGCCAGCAGCTTAGGGGCGCGTCGGAACTATGGCTACACCTTC

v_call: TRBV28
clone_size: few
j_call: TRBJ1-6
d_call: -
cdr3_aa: CASTYIRKDNSPLHF
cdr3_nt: TGTGCCAGCACCTATATCAGGAAGGATAATTCACCCCTCCACTTT

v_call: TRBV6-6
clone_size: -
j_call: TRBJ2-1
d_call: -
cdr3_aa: CASRTTSLDDNEQFF
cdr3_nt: TGTGCCAGCAGGACGACTAGTCTCGACGATAATGAGCAGTTCTTC

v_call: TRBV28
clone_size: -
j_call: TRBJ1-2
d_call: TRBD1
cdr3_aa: CASSSPRTGAYGYTF
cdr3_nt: TGTGCCAGCAGTTCCCCTCGGACAGGGGCCTATGGCTACACCTTC